This TCR beta chain originates from a study of regulatory dendritic cells for organ transplantation (TCRdb year 2017). For context, the study as a whole: To make regulatory dendritic cells, monocytes were cultured with vitamin D3 on days 0 and 4, plus IL-10 on day 4. On day 6, LPS was added to the DC cultures so that the response of the DCs to a potent maturation-inducing agent could be evaluated. TCRbeta repertoires were sequenced from sorted naive and memory CD4+ and CD8+ T cells before and after allostimulation with regulatory or mature dendritic cells.

Sorted T cell subsets were CFSE-labeled and co-cultured for about five days with allogeneic regulatory or mature dendritic cells at a 1:10 DC:T ratio. Naive T cells were sorted as CD45RA+ and memory T cells as CD45RO+ CD4+ or CD8+ cells by FACS. Two healthy control subjects provided the T cells used for TCR sequencing. Genomic DNA was extracted with the Qiagen DNeasy Blood & Tissue Kit. Regarding this clone: Its antigen is still unknown. No quality values exist for individual bases; no much larger clone is one base distant.

At the junction V is shortened by 3 bases and J by 4 bases, with 21 bases in between. Sequences MGHRA (CDR1) and YSYEKL (CDR2) are obtained from the germline V gene. The CDR3 numbers 17 residues from cysteine through phenylalanine. CDR3 DNA is the only sequence kept; it has 51 bases, read in frame from the first base. Beyond this particular receptor, the publication reports: Among the resting subsets, the most alloreactive TCR clonotypes were found in memory CD8+ T cells. The repertoires of naive CD4+ and CD8+ T cells were highly diverse, while memory cell repertoires were less diverse, with memory CD8+ cells being the most oligoclonal. Sequencing was done in only two subjects, and the authors reported considerable heterogeneity between individuals in the alloreactive memory CD8+ T cell pool. In both subjects, allostimulation led to expansion of memory CD8+ clones, though the expansion induced by regulatory dendritic cells appeared to be more limited than that induced by mature dendritic cells.

A multiplexed two-step PCR with Vbeta-specific forward primers and Jbeta-specific reverse primers was used to amplify the TCRbeta CDR3 regions. The TCRbeta libraries were sequenced on an Illumina instrument via the immunoSEQ service. The study's own analysis went as follows. IMGT annotation was used to assign V, D and J genes, and synthetic CDR3 analogues were used to correct the counts for multiplex PCR bias. Repertoire clonality was computed in the immunoSEQ Analyzer as one minus normalized Shannon entropy. Clonal expansion was defined using Fisher's exact test with Benjamini-Hochberg false discovery rate control and a two-tailed threshold of P<0.01. This is the immuneACCESS table as TCRdb keeps it, with only in-frame sequences that have V and J called. A part of the clones is gone; compared with another copy, unresolved V genes explain less than half, and the rest is unexplained. The DNA was the basis for D and trimming; V, J and clone size are from that table. Here the sample has under 15,000 clones; approximately 79% occur a single time. The leading ten clones occupy roughly 0.98% of the sample.

The TCR sequence derives from a human donor in good health. Sequencing was performed on naive CD8+ T cells from blood cultured with regulatory dendritic cells. Taken with the paper, the label for cell subset or site translates to: CD45RA+ naive T cells. The V and J genes are TRBV4-1 and TRBJ2-5, with the D gene too uncertain to name. The nucleotide sequence is TGCGCCAGCAGCCATATCGGTCCCCCCCAGGATGGAGAGACCCAGTACTTC. The translation is CASSHIGPPQDGETQYF.